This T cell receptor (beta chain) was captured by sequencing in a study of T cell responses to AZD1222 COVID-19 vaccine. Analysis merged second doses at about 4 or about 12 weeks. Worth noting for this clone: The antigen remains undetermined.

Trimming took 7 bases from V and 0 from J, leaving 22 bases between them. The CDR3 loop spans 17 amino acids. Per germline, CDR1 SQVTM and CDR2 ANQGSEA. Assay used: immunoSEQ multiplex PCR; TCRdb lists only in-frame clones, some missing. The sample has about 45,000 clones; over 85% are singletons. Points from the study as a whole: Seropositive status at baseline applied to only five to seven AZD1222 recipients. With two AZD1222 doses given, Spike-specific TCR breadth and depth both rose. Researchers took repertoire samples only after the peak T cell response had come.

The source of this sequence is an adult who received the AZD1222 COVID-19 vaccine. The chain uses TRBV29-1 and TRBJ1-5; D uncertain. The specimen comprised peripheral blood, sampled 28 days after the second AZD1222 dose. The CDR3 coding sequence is TGCAGCGGAATACCTGGGCAGCCAGAATATAGCAATCAGCCCCAGCATTTT. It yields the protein CSGIPGQPEYSNQPQHF. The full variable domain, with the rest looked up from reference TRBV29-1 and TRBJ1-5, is SAVISQKPSRDICQRGTSLTIQCQVDSQVTMMFWYRQQPGQSLTLIATANQGSEATYESGFVIDKFPISRPNLTFSTLTVSNMSPEDSSIYLCSGIPGQPEYSNQPQHFGDGTRLSIL.